The 9 T cell receptor beta chains reported below all come from one sample, sequenced in a study of blood T cells in healthy people across ages. Combining a sample-barcoded 5' primer with a J-beta primer mix, a second PCR ran for about 6 to 11 cycles. MiXCR, run by TCRdb on the 5' RACE reads, gives a single entry per CDR3 protein. The sample has roughly 680,000 distinct CDR3 sequences; 49% are singletons. Sequences were obtained from blood. Source of these receptors: an older woman in good health.

This clonotype came up once. This sequence joins TRBV7-2 and TRBJ1-2, with TRBD1 matching 10 bases. Unmatched junction bases numbered 12, after V lost 6 bases and J lost 8 bases. The CDR3 runs to 15 residues. Germline CDR1 SGHTA, CDR2 FQGNSA. The CDR3 sequence: CASSYSKDRGKGYTF. The CDR3, as DNA: TGTGCCAGCAGTTACAGTAAGGACAGGGGGAAGGGCTACACCTTC.

The rearrangement links TRBV28 to TRBJ2-5, with TRBD1 matching over 9 bases. The end of the DNA is better explained by TRBJ2-7, so the J call may be wrong. The CDR3 totals 15 residues. Germline V gene sequence: CDR1 MDHEN, CDR2 SYDVKM. CDR3 sequence: CASRPTGTGIYEQYF. Written as DNA, the CDR3 is TGTGCCAGCAGACCCACCGGGACAGGGATTTACGAGCAGTACTTC.

The gene calls are TRBV18 and TRBJ2-4; 9 bases are shared with TRBD2. The ends lost 6 bases at V and 0 bases at J; junction bases unmatched: 9. Germline lookup yields CDR1 KGHSH and CDR2 LQKENI. The length of the CDR3 is 17 residues. CDR3 sequence: CASSPRREGRAKNIQYF. The DNA of the CDR3 is TGTGCCAGCTCCCCGCGGCGGGAGGGCCGAGCCAAAAACATTCAGTACTTC.

This chain uses TRBV9 with TRBJ2-5; D unresolved. The end of the DNA is better explained by TRBJ2-7, so the J call may be wrong. The CDR3 is made up of 13 amino acids. Germline V gives CDR1 SGDLS, CDR2 YYNGEE. The CDR3 loop is CASSFSEIHEQYF. As DNA, the CDR3 is TGTGCCAGCAGCTTCAGCGAAATCCACGAGCAGTACTTC.

The genes are TRBV24-1 and TRBJ2-1; possibly TRBD2 for D (6 bases). The CDR3 extends over 15 amino acids. Trimming left V 3 bases short and J 2 bases short, with 10 bases between. Germline V lookup: CDR1 KGHDR, CDR2 SFDVKD. The CDR3 coding sequence is TGTGCCACCAGTGATGTAGCGGCCGCCTACAATGAGCAGTTCTTC. Encoded protein: CATSDVAAAYNEQFF.

This clonotype has only a few counts. The chain employs TRBV24-1 and TRBJ2-3; D ambiguous. Germline V lookup: CDR1 KGHDR, CDR2 SFDVKD. The V end was cut by 4 bases, the J end by 0 bases, with 1 base between. The CDR3 has 12 residues. CDR3: CATSESTDTQYF. In DNA, the CDR3 is TGTGCCACCAGTGAAAGCACAGATACGCAGTATTTT.

This clonotype was seen a few times. The chain employs TRBV5-1 and TRBJ2-7; D may correspond to TRBD1 or TRBD2 (6 bases each). The CDR3 totals 15 residues. The germline V and J ends were trimmed by 4 bases and 7 bases, with 21 bases remaining between them. Germline assignment: CDR1 SGHRS and CDR2 YFSETQ. For the CDR3, the DNA is TGCGCCAGCAGCCGTGGGGGCGATTCCGCGGGGGAGCAGTACTTC. Its protein is CASSRGGDSAGEQYF.

The chain couples TRBV6-2 or TRBV6-3 to TRBJ2-7; a possible D gene is TRBD1 (5 bases). This CDR3 spans 13 amino acids. Germline CDR1 reads MNHEY; CDR2 reads SVGEGT. The V end was cut by 2 bases, the J end by 5 bases, with 10 bases between. This chain's CDR3 is CASSYQGFHEQYF. As DNA, the CDR3 is TGTGCCAGCAGTTACCAGGGATTCCACGAGCAGTACTTC.

This clonotype was recorded a few times. This chain uses TRBV6-6 with TRBJ1-1; 9 positions agree with TRBD1. The CDR3 totals 14 residues. The V segment lost 6 bases and the J segment 2 bases; nucleotides outside the gene matches: 4. Looked up from germline, CDR1 is MNHNY and CDR2 is SVGAGI (reference sequence). CDR3 residues: CASRGDRANTEAFF. Here the CDR3 DNA reads TGTGCCAGCAGGGGGGACAGGGCTAACACTGAAGCTTTCTTT.